The T cell receptor beta chain described here comes from a study of blood T cell repertoires in COVID-19. Study-wide context: From the United States, Italy and Spain came samples of acute and convalescent COVID-19.

Per the original data handling: The authors estimated nucleated cell counts from reference gene primer amplification. Only in-frame clones appear in the TCRdb table, and some are missing; sequencing was by immunoSEQ multiplex PCR. That table is the source of V, J and clone size, and D and trimming were worked out from the DNA. This table has more than 150,000 clones, 75% to 90% appearing once. Study members were between about 18 and 95 years old and lived in about two dozen US regions. Clinical histories supplied by participants themselves formed the basis of cohort assignment. CDR3 length: 12 amino acids. With 7 bases removed from V and 4 bases from J, the gap between germline ends came to 12 bases. The germline CDR1 and CDR2 sequences are SGDLS and YYNGEE.

Source material: PBMCs or T cells enriched from blood (not recorded which). This receptor was taken from a woman in her twenties or thirties who had recovered from COVID-19. The rearrangement uses TRBV9 and TRBJ2-7; maybe TRBD2 (6 bases). CDR3 sequence: CASGRGNYEQYF. The CDR3 DNA is TGTGCCAGCGGGCGGGGAAATTACGAGCAGTACTTC. The full variable domain, completed using reference TRBV9 and TRBJ2-7, is DSGVTQTPKHLITATGQRVTLRCSPRSGDLSVYWYQQSLDQGLQFLIQYYNGEERAKGNILERFSAQQFPDLHSELNLSSLELGDSALYFCASGRGNYEQYFGPGTRLTVT.